This TCR beta chain was identified during a study of T cells in Graves' hyperthyroidism and ophthalmopathy. Across the whole study: The authors collected peripheral blood at initial diagnosis, before any treatment.

Points from the study as a whole: Ophthalmopathy was told apart from stable hyperthyroidism by a 13 V-J model. Within blood appeared most thyroid clonotypes that had expanded above 0.001.

Criteria for exclusion of patients were uncontrolled infection, other autoimmune disease, pregnancy or lactation. RNA transcripts gave rise to amplified TCR beta CDR3 regions. Initially, a first-round RT-PCR of the TCR CDR3 employed the HTBI primer set. Each CDR3 protein gets one entry after TCRdb re-called the multiplex PCR reads with MiXCR. The table includes fewer than 450,000 distinct CDR3 sequences, approximately 17% detected once. With 6 bases removed from V and 12 bases from J, the gap between germline ends came to 12 bases. The CDR3 length is 11 residues. Regarding this clonotype: As yet, its antigen is unknown.

The sequence derives from a man in his late teens or twenties with Graves' ophthalmopathy. The sample consisted of blood. This chain joins TRBV12-3 or TRBV12-4 and TRBJ2-1; no clear D. The chain's CDR3 is CASSKRRGQFF. Here the CDR3 DNA reads TGTGCCAGCAGCAAAAGGCGTGGGCAGTTCTTC.